These T cell receptor beta chains were read from a single sample in a study of shared clonotypes between healthy human individuals. Here immunoSEQ multiplex PCR was the method, and the copy in TCRdb shows in-frame clones only, minus some. Of under 2.5 million clones listed, around 90% were seen once; the top ten hold 0.37%. Specimen: naive CD4+ T cells from PBMCs. These TCRs come from a man aged 18 to 29 in good health. Some clones in this sample may be carry-over from other donors' samples. Each CDR3 is given with its conserved first and last residue. D genes are given only for firm matches. A row's size may be missing; if present it is once, few, many or a size class.

size: -
length: 14
V: TRBV25-1
D: -
J: TRBJ1-5
CDR3: CASSARDWEQPQHF
DNA: TGTGCCAGCAGTGCCAGGGATTGGGAACAGCCCCAGCATTTT

size: once
length: 19
V: TRBV11-2
D: -
J: TRBJ1-2
CDR3: CASSLIRASGGKENYGYTF
DNA: TGTGCCAGCAGCTTAATAAGGGCGTCGGGCGGAAAAGAAAACTATGGCTACACCTTC

size: -
length: 11
V: TRBV4-2
D: -
J: TRBJ2-3
CDR3: CASKGTDTQYF
DNA: TGTGCCAGCAAGGGGACAGATACGCAGTATTTT

size: -
length: 13
V: TRBV7-9
D: -
J: TRBJ2-3
CDR3: CASSQRVTDTQYF
DNA: TGTGCCAGCAGTCAGAGGGTAACAGATACGCAGTATTTT

size: -
length: 13
V: TRBV30
D: TRBD1
J: TRBJ1-6
CDR3: CASLTGRNSPLHF
DNA: TGTGCCTCATTGACAGGGAGGAATTCACCCCTCCACTTT

size: -
length: 14
V: TRBV5-6
D: -
J: TRBJ1-1
CDR3: CASSLQPLSTEAFF
DNA: TGTGCCAGCAGCTTACAGCCCTTATCCACTGAAGCTTTCTTT

size: -
length: 15
V: TRBV29-1
D: -
J: TRBJ2-1
CDR3: CSVDGQSSSYNEQFF
DNA: TGCAGCGTTGATGGGCAATCTAGCTCCTACAATGAGCAGTTCTTC

size: -
length: 18
V: TRBV5-1
D: TRBD1
J: TRBJ1-2
CDR3: CASRFGRDRGTSNYGYTF
DNA: TGCGCCAGCAGATTTGGCCGGGACAGGGGTACTTCTAACTATGGCTACACCTTC

size: few
length: 13
V: TRBV6-5
D: -
J: TRBJ1-2
CDR3: CASSYTGRYGYTF
DNA: TGTGCCAGCAGTTACACGGGGAGGTATGGCTACACCTTC

size: -
length: 14
V: TRBV5-4
D: TRBD2
J: TRBJ2-2
CDR3: CASRAGGPDGELFF
DNA: TGTGCCAGCAGAGCGGGAGGGCCGGACGGGGAGCTGTTTTTT

size: -
length: 11
V: TRBV28
D: -
J: TRBJ2-7
CDR3: CASSLRDFLFF
DNA: TGTGCCAGCAGTTTAAGGGACTTCCTCTTCTTC

size: -
length: 13
V: TRBV2
D: -
J: TRBJ2-2
CDR3: CASSEERVGELFF
DNA: TGTGCCAGCAGTGAAGAGCGGGTCGGGGAGCTGTTTTTT

size: once
length: 13
V: TRBV2
D: -
J: TRBJ2-5
CDR3: CASTAASRETQYF
DNA: TGTGCCAGCACCGCCGCATCCCGGGAGACCCAGTACTTC

size: -
length: 16
V: TRBV2
D: -
J: TRBJ2-1
CDR3: CASKSPRAIMGNEQFF
DNA: TGTGCCAGCAAGTCACCTCGGGCTATAATGGGCAATGAGCAGTTCTTC

size: -
length: 20
V: TRBV7-6
D: TRBD2
J: TRBJ2-3
CDR3: CASSLVARLAGGPGTDTQYF
DNA: TGTGCCAGCAGCTTAGTAGCGCGGCTAGCGGGAGGGCCGGGCACAGATACGCAGTATTTT

size: -
length: 16
V: TRBV28
D: -
J: TRBJ2-3
CDR3: CASSPRGTGRADTQYF
DNA: TGTGCCAGCAGTCCAAGAGGGACGGGACGTGCCGATACGCAGTATTTT

size: -
length: 16
V: TRBV9
D: TRBD2
J: TRBJ2-2
CDR3: CASSVLSGTNTGELFF
DNA: TGTGCCAGCAGCGTTTTGAGCGGGACGAACACCGGGGAGCTGTTTTTT

size: -
length: 14
V: TRBV28
D: -
J: TRBJ2-1
CDR3: CASSWPGLNNEQFF
DNA: TGTGCCAGCAGTTGGCCGGGACTCAACAATGAGCAGTTCTTC

size: -
length: 13
V: TRBV15
D: -
J: TRBJ2-1
CDR3: CATSARQDNEQFF
DNA: TGTGCCACCAGCGCCCGGCAGGACAATGAGCAGTTCTTC

size: -
length: 12
V: TRBV10-3
D: -
J: TRBJ1-2
CDR3: CATNREIYGYTF
DNA: TGTGCCACCAACCGGGAGATCTATGGCTACACCTTC

size: -
length: 14
V: TRBV5-1
D: TRBD1
J: TRBJ2-5
CDR3: CASSPGTARETQYF
DNA: TGCGCCAGCAGCCCCGGGACAGCTAGAGAGACCCAGTACTTC

size: -
length: 14
V: TRBV28
D: -
J: TRBJ2-7
CDR3: CASSQTGFPGEQYF
DNA: TGTGCCAGCAGTCAAACAGGATTCCCGGGGGAGCAGTACTTC

size: -
length: 17
V: TRBV6-1
D: -
J: TRBJ2-1
CDR3: CASSEAHAVEFYNEQFF
DNA: TGTGCCAGCAGTGAAGCGCACGCGGTGGAATTCTACAATGAGCAGTTCTTC

size: -
length: 15
V: TRBV11-3
D: -
J: TRBJ2-1
CDR3: CASSPDRGSTYEQFF
DNA: TGTGCCAGCAGCCCCGACCGGGGGAGTACCTATGAGCAGTTCTTC

size: -
length: 13
V: TRBV2
D: -
J: TRBJ2-5
CDR3: CASSDGGQETQYF
DNA: TGTGCCAGCAGTGATGGTGGACAGGAGACCCAGTACTTC

size: once
length: 14
V: TRBV2
D: TRBD1
J: TRBJ1-3
CDR3: CAKQGARSGNTIYF
DNA: TGTGCCAAACAGGGGGCGAGGTCTGGAAACACCATATATTTT

size: -
length: 16
V: TRBV18
D: TRBD2
J: TRBJ2-1
CDR3: CASSPGLAGGDNEQFF
DNA: TGTGCCAGCTCACCGGGACTAGCGGGAGGGGACAATGAGCAGTTCTTC

size: -
length: 14
V: TRBV7-2
D: TRBD2
J: TRBJ2-7
CDR3: CASSSLAGGPAQYF
DNA: TGTGCCAGCAGCTCTCTAGCGGGAGGGCCTGCGCAGTACTTC

size: -
length: 19
V: TRBV18
D: TRBD2
J: TRBJ2-3
CDR3: CASSPPHGLAKQGGDTQYF
DNA: TGTGCCAGCTCACCACCGCACGGACTAGCGAAGCAGGGAGGAGATACGCAGTATTTT

size: -
length: 15
V: TRBV28
D: -
J: TRBJ2-7
CDR3: CASSSRLGGIYEQYF
DNA: TGTGCCAGCAGTTCCCGACTAGGGGGAATCTACGAGCAGTACTTC

size: -
length: 14
V: TRBV28
D: -
J: TRBJ1-1
CDR3: CASSSTGGFTEAFF
DNA: TGTGCCAGCAGTTCCACCGGCGGGTTCACTGAAGCTTTCTTT

size: -
length: 14
V: TRBV5-1
D: -
J: TRBJ1-4
CDR3: CASSGGTLGEKLFF
DNA: TGCGCCAGCAGCGGCGGGACTCTAGGTGAAAAACTGTTTTTT

size: -
length: 19
V: TRBV5-1
D: TRBD2
J: TRBJ2-5
CDR3: CASSFKPGLAGGPRETQYF
DNA: TGCGCCAGCAGCTTTAAACCGGGACTAGCGGGAGGGCCGCGAGAGACCCAGTACTTC

size: -
length: 14
V: TRBV18
D: -
J: TRBJ2-7
CDR3: CASSPPGPAVEQYF
DNA: TGTGCCAGCTCACCACCGGGTCCCGCGGTCGAGCAGTACTTC

size: -
length: 14
V: TRBV5-1
D: -
J: TRBJ2-3
CDR3: CASSLAGSTDTQYF
DNA: TGCGCCAGCAGCTTGGCTGGTTCCACAGATACGCAGTATTTT

size: -
length: 12
V: TRBV19
D: -
J: TRBJ1-4
CDR3: CASRTDRGKLFF
DNA: TGTGCCAGTAGGACAGACCGGGGGAAACTGTTTTTT

size: once
length: 16
V: TRBV6-5
D: -
J: TRBJ2-2
CDR3: CASSSTALGHLGELFF
DNA: TGTGCCAGCAGTTCCACCGCGCTCGGACATCTCGGGGAGCTGTTTTTT

size: -
length: 17
V: TRBV28
D: -
J: TRBJ1-3
CDR3: CASSDVGGPLSGNTIYF
DNA: TGTGCCAGCAGTGACGTAGGGGGACCCCTCTCTGGAAACACCATATATTTT

size: -
length: 15
V: TRBV7-2
D: -
J: TRBJ2-6
CDR3: CASTEPSAGANVLTF
DNA: TGTGCCAGCACGGAGCCGAGCGCTGGGGCCAACGTCCTGACTTTC

size: -
length: 14
V: TRBV2
D: -
J: TRBJ1-5
CDR3: CASSEGQANQPQHF
DNA: TGTGCCAGCAGTGAAGGTCAGGCCAATCAGCCCCAGCATTTT

size: -
length: 15
V: TRBV28
D: -
J: TRBJ1-4
CDR3: CASSTIGQINEKLFF
DNA: TGTGCCAGCAGTACAATCGGCCAGATAAATGAAAAACTGTTTTTT

size: -
length: 15
V: TRBV30
D: TRBD1
J: TRBJ1-4
CDR3: CAWSVRTGAYEKLFF
DNA: TGTGCCTGGAGTGTCAGGACAGGGGCCTATGAAAAACTGTTTTTT

size: -
length: 17
V: TRBV28
D: TRBD1
J: TRBJ2-3
CDR3: CASRYLKGQAGSDTQYF
DNA: TGTGCCAGCAGATATTTAAAAGGACAGGCGGGTTCAGATACGCAGTATTTT

size: -
length: 16
V: TRBV5-1
D: TRBD2
J: TRBJ2-1
CDR3: CASSLATGLASNEQFF
DNA: TGCGCCAGCAGCTTGGCCACGGGACTAGCATCCAATGAGCAGTTCTTC

size: once
length: 11
V: TRBV7-2
D: -
J: TRBJ2-5
CDR3: CASSYRGTQYF
DNA: TGTGCCAGCAGCTATCGAGGCACCCAGTACTTC

size: -
length: 15
V: TRBV7-6
D: TRBD2
J: TRBJ2-7
CDR3: CASSWSGRDSYEQYF
DNA: TGTGCCAGCAGCTGGAGCGGGAGGGATTCCTACGAGCAGTACTTC

size: -
length: 12
V: TRBV5-6
D: -
J: TRBJ1-5
CDR3: CASSLEGQPQHF
DNA: TGTGCCAGCAGCTTGGAAGGTCAGCCCCAGCATTTT

size: once
length: 12
V: TRBV29-1
D: -
J: TRBJ2-5
CDR3: CSARPPGETQYF
DNA: TGCAGCGCCCGACCCCCGGGGGAGACCCAGTACTTC

size: -
length: 14
V: TRBV27
D: -
J: TRBJ1-1
CDR3: CASSSGFSNTEAFF
DNA: TGTGCCAGCAGTTCGGGATTCTCGAACACTGAAGCTTTCTTT

size: -
length: 15
V: TRBV6-5
D: -
J: TRBJ1-1
CDR3: CASSYGQGRNTEAFF
DNA: TGTGCCAGCAGTTACGGGCAGGGCCGGAACACTGAAGCTTTCTTT

size: -
length: 14
V: TRBV7-9
D: -
J: TRBJ1-4
CDR3: CASSFGAGAEKLFF
DNA: TGTGCCAGCAGCTTTGGGGCAGGGGCTGAAAAACTGTTTTTT

size: once
length: 14
V: TRBV6-6
D: -
J: TRBJ2-7
CDR3: CASRGRTVSYEQYF
DNA: TGTGCCAGCAGGGGGCGGACGGTATCCTACGAGCAGTACTTC

size: -
length: 12
V: TRBV2
D: -
J: TRBJ2-2
CDR3: CASSAGYGELFF
DNA: TGTGCCAGCAGTGCCGGGTACGGGGAGCTGTTTTTT

size: -
length: 16
V: TRBV14
D: TRBD2
J: TRBJ2-7
CDR3: CASSHFRDYGTYEQYF
DNA: TGTGCCAGCAGCCACTTCCGGGACTATGGGACCTACGAGCAGTACTTC

size: -
length: 15
V: TRBV5-1
D: -
J: TRBJ2-3
CDR3: CASSLNSMTTDTQYF
DNA: TGCGCCAGCAGCTTGAACAGCATGACCACAGATACGCAGTATTTT